This TCR beta chain was identified in a study of OX40 agonist ivuxolimab in advanced cancers. Generated by immunoSEQ multiplex PCR, the TCRdb table keeps only in-frame clones and is missing some. The data show under 55,000 clones, 75% to 90% seen once. In its sample, this clone was seen a few times. Its specificity is not known. CDR3 length: 16 amino acids. Germline V CDR1 and CDR2: GTSNPN, SVGIG (reference sequence). V lost 1 base and J lost 1, with 16 bases in between. Regarding the study as a whole: On average, a greater number of expanded clones characterised CD8+ T cells relative to CD4+. Which antigen the expanded peripheral T cells recognized is unknown.

If patients had autoimmune disease history or systemic immunosuppression, they were excluded. Baseline was the first blood sampling point, followed by cycle 4 day 1 and cycle 7 day 1. The clonotype originates from an adult with an advanced solid tumor such as melanoma, head and neck, liver or kidney cancer. Source: CD4+ or CD8+ T cells sorted from blood, taken in a trial of the OX40 agonist ivuxolimab. The chain carries TRBV30 and TRBJ2-5; D possibly matches TRBD1 or TRBD2 (5 bases each). Here the CDR3 DNA reads TGTGCCTGGAGTGAGGGGACGACTAAAAGCCAAGAGACCCAGTACTTC. It specifies CAWSEGTTKSQETQYF.